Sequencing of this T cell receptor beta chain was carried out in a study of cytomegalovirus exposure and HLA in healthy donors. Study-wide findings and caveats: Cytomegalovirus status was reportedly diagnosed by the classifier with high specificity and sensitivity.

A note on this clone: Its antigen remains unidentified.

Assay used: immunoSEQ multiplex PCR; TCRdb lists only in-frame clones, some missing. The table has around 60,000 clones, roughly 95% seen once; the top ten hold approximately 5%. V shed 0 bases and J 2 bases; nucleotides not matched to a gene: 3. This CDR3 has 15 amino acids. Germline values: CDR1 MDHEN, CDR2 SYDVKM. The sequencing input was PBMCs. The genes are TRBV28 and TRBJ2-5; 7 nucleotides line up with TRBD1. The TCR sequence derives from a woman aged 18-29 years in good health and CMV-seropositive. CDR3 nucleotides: TGTGCCAGCAGTTTATGGGACAGGAAGCAAGAGACCCAGTACTTC. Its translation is CASSLWDRKQETQYF.